These 7 T cell receptor beta chains originate from one sample sequenced in a study of PD-1 blockade in classical Hodgkin lymphoma. Clones were read by immunoSEQ multiplex PCR, and TCRdb kept only the in-frame ones, dropping some. The repertoire holds tens of thousands of clones, with 80% as singletons. Time point in this sample: cycle 4 day 1 (C4D1), after about 6 weeks of nivolumab. There was relapse after autologous stem cell transplantation in every patient, and there was variation in brentuximab vedotin exposure. The material sequenced was peripheral blood mononuclear cells (PBMCs), taken before the fourth cycle of nivolumab. Receptors were obtained from a human donor with classical Hodgkin lymphoma.

This chain connects TRBV5-6 to TRBJ2-2; D unclear. This CDR3 spans 14 amino acids. V was clipped by 3 bases and J by 2 bases, with 8 bases between them. From germline, CDR1 is SGHDT and CDR2 YYEEEE. The CDR3 sequence is CASSSTVNTGELFF. The CDR3 DNA reads TGTGCCAGCAGCTCGACCGTAAACACCGGGGAGCTGTTTTTT.

The chain uses TRBV29-1 and TRBJ1-1; D call uncertain. The CDR3 contains 15 residues. The germline V gene has CDR1 SQVTM and CDR2 ANQGSEA. Trimming took 7 bases from V and 4 from J, leaving 22 bases between them. In DNA, the CDR3 is TGCAGCGGTGAGGGCTTTGGGCGGTCAAGCACTGAAGCTTTCTTT. This codes for CSGEGFGRSSTEAFF.

The rearrangement joins TRBV6-5 to TRBJ1-6; 8 positions agree with TRBD1. V shed 6 bases, J shed 10 bases, and the junction held 5 bases outside the gene matches. The germline V gene encodes CDR1 MNHEY and CDR2 SVGAGI. The CDR3 length is 13 residues. The CDR3 sequence: CASSGQGGSPLHF. CDR3 DNA: TGTGCCAGCAGCGGACAGGGAGGATCACCCCTCCACTTT.

The chain employs TRBV7-8 and TRBJ2-1; no reliable D call. The germline V and J ends were trimmed by 6 bases and 1 base, with 16 bases remaining between them. The CDR3 contains 16 residues. Germline V CDR1 and CDR2: SGHVS, FQNEAQ. The CDR3 spells CASSSGPSFSYNEQFF. CDR3 coding DNA: TGTGCCAGCAGTTCCGGACCGAGCTTTTCCTACAATGAGCAGTTCTTC. Full variable domain (missing parts from reference TRBV7-8 and TRBJ2-1): GAGVSQSPRYKVAKRGQDVALRCDPISGHVSLFWYQQALGQGPEFLTYFQNEAQLDKSGLPSDRFFAERPEGSVSTLKIQRTQQEDSAVYLCASSSGPSFSYNEQFFGPGTRLTVL.

The chain carries TRBV19 and TRBJ2-1; no firm D call. From germline, CDR1 is LNHDA and CDR2 SQIVND (reference sequence). CDR3 length equals 13 residues. V was shortened by 3 bases and J by 7 bases, with 10 bases between the two germline ends. CDR3 coding DNA: TGTGCCAGTAGTATCGGTCTAACGAATGAGCAGTTCTTC. Translating gives CASSIGLTNEQFF. The whole variable domain, filled in from reference TRBV19 and TRBJ2-1, reads DGGITQSPKYLFRKEGQNVTLSCEQNLNHDAMYWYRQDPGQGLRLIYYSQIVNDFQKGDIAEGYSVSREKKESFPLTVTSAQKNPTAFYLCASSIGLTNEQFFGPGTRLTVL.

The chain links TRBV27 to TRBJ2-5; TRBD2 matches at 8 bases. Per the germline V gene, CDR1 is MNHEY and CDR2 is SMNVEV (reference sequence). The junction had 5 bases not matched to a gene; V was cut back by 0 bases and J by 5 bases. CDR3 length: 15 residues. CDR3 coding DNA: TGTGCCAGCAGTTTATCGCGGGGGGTCGGGGAGACCCAGTACTTC. As protein: CASSLSRGVGETQYF.

The V and J genes are TRBV5-1 and TRBJ1-1, with D hard to call. Per germline, CDR1 SGHRS and CDR2 YFSETQ. The germline V and J ends were trimmed by 4 bases and 4 bases, with 11 bases remaining between them. This CDR3 spans 13 amino acids. The CDR3 DNA follows: TGCGCCAGCAGCCTAGACGTAGGCACTGAAGCTTTCTTT. It translates to CASSLDVGTEAFF.